This TCR beta chain is from a study of cytomegalovirus exposure and HLA in healthy donors. The V gene's germline CDR1 is LNHDA and CDR2 SQIVND (reference sequence). Trimming took 6 bases from V and 7 from J; bases not matched to a gene: 12. The CDR3 totals 15 residues. Turning to this clone: As yet, its antigen is unknown.

Points from the study as a whole: Productive rates of about 90% or about 30% were seen for most TCR beta V segments in an earlier analysis.

PCR was performed using 60 Vbeta and 13 Jbeta primers. Clones were sequenced by immunoSEQ multiplex PCR, and TCRdb holds only the in-frame ones, with some missing. The table lists 200,000 to 250,000 clones, around four fifths of them singletons, with approximately 0.62% in the top ten. This receptor was taken from a woman in her thirties or forties in good health and CMV-seronegative. Sequencing was done on a sample of PBMCs. The gene calls are TRBV19 and TRBJ1-5, with TRBD1 matching over 7 bases. The CDR3 coding sequence is TGTGCCAGTAGGAAAAGGGGGCAGGAGGGACAGCCCCAGCATTTT. This codes for CASRKRGQEGQPQHF.